This T cell receptor (beta chain) derives from a study of T cells of healthy individuals (dated by TCRdb to between 2018 and 2020). This clonotype has only a few counts. The clone's antigen remains unknown. No much larger clone exists at a distance of one base, and base qualities are not known. The CDR3 has 13 amino acids, counting the end cysteine and phenylalanine. CDR3 DNA only is kept here, 39 bases in frame from base 1. The germline V gene (reference sequence) sets CDR1 to DFQATT and CDR2 to SNEGSKA. V is clipped by 3 bases and J by 10 bases, and the sequence between their germline boundaries is 13 bases long. The method was 5' RACE. Sequencing used an Illumina MiSeq. The public reads were reprocessed in TCRdb via fastp at Q25 and MiXCR, keeping in-frame beta chains. Entries that share a CDR3 protein sequence are merged under the most common genes and DNA. This sample has around 98,000 distinct CDR3 sequences in its table, and under 20% of those were observed once. The ten largest make up over 5% of the sample.

This clonotype was sampled from a human donor in good health. Recombination connected TRBV20-1 to TRBJ1-6; D gene: possibly TRBD1, on 6 matching bases. CDR3 reads: CSASDRTSSPLHF. The DNA is as follows: TGCAGTGCTAGTGACAGGACGAGCTCACCCCTCCACTTT.